The source of this TCR beta chain is a study of blood T cell repertoires in COVID-19. Study-level background: Samples came from the United States, Italy and Spain, spanning acute and convalescent COVID-19. Sources were T cells, B-cell-depleted T cells, or PBMCs; the material itself was cDNA or gDNA.

The assay was immunoSEQ multiplex PCR, and TCRdb's table has in-frame clones only and misses some. The sample consists of roughly 64,000 clones, more than 65% of them appearing once. CDR1 and CDR2 (germline): LGHDT, YNNKEL (reference sequence). The CDR3 totals 14 residues. V was trimmed by 5 bases and J by 3 bases, leaving 13 bases between them. The sequenced material came from peripheral blood. The receptor's source is a human donor in a cohort sampled during active COVID-19. The J gene is TRBJ2-5, the V gene TRBV3-1 (or the pseudogene TRBV3-2), with D tentatively TRBD1 (6 bases). The CDR3: CASSTINREETQYF. CDR3 coding DNA: TGTGCCAGCAGCACCATCAACAGGGAAGAGACCCAGTACTTC.